This TCR beta chain was captured by sequencing in a study of post-analysis software for immune sequencing data. General study points: Among five TRBV segments more frequent in patients than controls were TRBV5-6, TRBV5-1 and TRBV20-1.

A remark on this clonotype: Its antigen remains unidentified.

V was pared by 6 bases and J by 4 bases, with 6 bases of the junction left unmatched. The CDR3 runs to 15 residues. Germline lookup yields CDR1 DFQATT and CDR2 SNEGSKA (reference sequence). TCR beta cDNA libraries included unique molecular identifiers. It was from roughly 1.1 to 9.2 million T cells that about half a million cDNA molecules came. One entry per CDR3 protein results from TCRdb running MiXCR on the PCR reads. The sample lists some 700,000 distinct CDR3 sequences; roughly three fifths were seen once. The chain combines TRBV20-1 with TRBJ2-1; TRBD2 matches 13 bases. The sequencing input was blood. This receptor was identified in a girl aged 2 to 10 with multiple sclerosis. The CDR3 DNA reads TGCAGTGCCAACAGGGGACTAGCGGGATACAATGAGCAGTTCTTC. Protein sequence: CSANRGLAGYNEQFF.